Listed here are 10 T cell receptor beta chains from one sample, sequenced in a study of blood T cells in healthy people across ages. A second PCR, run for about 7 to 11 cycles, used a sample-barcoded 5' primer plus a J-beta primer mix. Each CDR3 protein is one row after TCRdb ran MiXCR on the 5' RACE reads. Of approximately 800,000 distinct CDR3 sequences listed, approximately 25% are singletons. This same sample was also taken into another study, of T cells of mothers and their children.

The sample taken for sequencing was blood. These receptors were obtained from a boy between 10 and 17 years old in good health.

The chain recombines TRBV29-1 with TRBJ2-2, with D unresolved. Trimming left V 5 bases short and J 3 bases short, with 10 bases between. This CDR3 comprises 13 residues. Germline V CDR1 and CDR2: SQVTM, ANQGSEA. The chain's CDR3 is CSVNLPDTGELFF. Here the CDR3 DNA reads TGCAGCGTTAACCTACCGGACACCGGGGAGCTGTTTTTT.

This clonotype was picked up a small number of times. CDR3 region: CSADFSGETQYF. The CDR3 DNA sequence: TGCAGCGCCGACTTCTCTGGGGAGACCCAGTACTTC. V and J are TRBV29-1 and TRBJ2-1; no firm D call. The J call is doubtful: the DNA matches TRBJ2-5 better. Germline V gives CDR1 SQVTM, CDR2 ANQGSEA. CDR3 length: 12 residues.

The V and J genes are TRBV9 and TRBJ1-4; D is uncertain. The CDR3 has 17 residues. The V gene's germline CDR1 is SGDLS and CDR2 YYNGEE. V lost 4 bases and J 0 bases, leaving 16 bases between the germline ends. Written as DNA, the CDR3 is TGTGCCAGCAGCACAGCGGGCGGAGGGCCAACTAATGAAAAACTGTTTTTT. It translates to CASSTAGGGPTNEKLFF.

This chain uses TRBV28 with TRBJ2-4, with D tentatively TRBD2 (6 bases). The V gene lost 5 bases and the J gene lost 7 bases, with 21 bases spanning the gap. The CDR3 sequence is 16 residues long. Germline CDR1 and CDR2: MDHEN and SYDVKM. The CDR3 DNA reads TGTGCCAGCAGTCCCGCGGGACTGGTTTGGAGGAACATTCAGTACTTC. This gives the protein CASSPAGLVWRNIQYF.

The V call is TRBV12-3 or TRBV12-4, the J call TRBJ1-4, with D tentatively TRBD1 (6 bases). With 6 bases removed from V and 3 bases from J, the gap between germline ends came to 11 bases. The CDR3 has 14 amino acids. CDR3 amino acids: CASSGQRSNEKLFF. The CDR3 nucleotides are TGTGCCAGCAGCGGACAGCGGTCTAATGAAAAACTGTTTTTT.

This chain uses TRBV20-1 with TRBJ1-2; D is undetermined. In germline, CDR1 is DFQATT, CDR2 SNEGSKA (reference sequence). V gave up 3 bases and J gave up 3 bases, with 8 bases separating them. The CDR3 runs 12 residues. CDR3 coding DNA: TGCAGTGCTAGTTTGCCAGACTATGGCTACACCTTC. This gives the protein CSASLPDYGYTF.

This sequence joins TRBV27 and TRBJ1-4; 8 bases are shared with TRBD1. Per the germline V gene, CDR1 is MNHEY and CDR2 is SMNVEV (reference sequence). After removal of 6 bases from V and 6 bases from J, the junction contained 3 bases not matched to a gene. This CDR3 contains 13 residues. CDR3 bases: TGTGCCAGCAGGAACAGGGGGGATGAAAAACTGTTTTTT. It encodes CASRNRGDEKLFF.

The chain couples TRBV6-6 to TRBJ2-1; TRBD1 or TRBD2 may be the D gene (5 bases each). The germline V gene has CDR1 MNHNY and CDR2 SVGAGI (reference sequence). Trimming took off 0 bases at V and 10 bases at J, with 7 bases between the two ends. CDR3 size: 12 residues. In DNA, the CDR3 is TGTGCCAGCAGTTACTCCGGGGACGAGCAGTTCTTC. Translation gives CASSYSGDEQFF.

This clonotype was seen a few times. The chain carries TRBV12-3 or TRBV12-4 and TRBJ1-5, with unresolved D. V lost 2 bases, J lost 5 bases, and 7 bases lay in between. The CDR3 consists of 13 residues. The CDR3: CASSLFLDQPQHF. CDR3 DNA sequence: TGTGCCAGCAGTTTATTTTTGGATCAGCCCCAGCATTTT.

This rearrangement joins TRBV12-3 or TRBV12-4 to TRBJ2-7; D remains unclear. This CDR3 contains 15 residues. The V end was cut by 3 bases, the J end by 2 bases, with 14 bases between. The CDR3 loop reads CASSFPRYGTYEQYF. CDR3 in DNA: TGTGCCAGCAGTTTCCCCCGATACGGTACCTACGAGCAGTACTTC.